These 11 T cell receptor beta chains came from one sample sequenced in a study of blood T cells in healthy people across ages (dated by TCRdb to the mid-2010s). The method was 5' RACE. The run used an Illumina HiSeq 2500. A second PCR of roughly 7 to 11 cycles was performed with a sample-barcoded 5' primer and a J-beta primer mix. TCRdb reprocessing: public reads trimmed at Q25 with fastp, clones called with MiXCR, in-frame beta chains kept. Identical CDR3 proteins give one entry, which carries the most common genes and DNA. The sample table lists 1.5 million to 2 million distinct CDR3 sequences, roughly 27% of them with a count of one. The biggest ten clones account for about 7.7% of the sample. The source material was blood. These receptors were taken from a woman aged 30 to 39 in good health.

The rearrangement uses TRBV12-3 or TRBV12-4 and TRBJ1-4; TRBD1 might be the D (6 bases). The V and J ends lost 3 bases and 8 bases respectively, with 16 bases between them. The CDR3 is 15 residues long. In nucleotides, the CDR3 is TGTGCCAGCAGTTTTGGGGGGGGCGCTGGGGAAAAACTGTTTTTT. Its protein is CASSFGGGAGEKLFF.

The rearrangement uses TRBV4-1 and TRBJ1-5; TRBD1 is a possible D gene (5 bases). Trimming stripped 4 bases from V and 7 bases from J, with 11 bases between. This CDR3 spans 13 amino acids. In germline, CDR1 is MGHRA, CDR2 YSYEKL. DNA for the CDR3: TGCGCCAGCAGCCCTAAGTGGGACCAGCCCCAGCATTTT. This translates into CASSPKWDQPQHF.

A few counts support this clonotype. The chain employs TRBV6-2 or TRBV6-3 and TRBJ2-7, with no clear D. With 6 bases removed from V and 3 bases from J, the gap between germline ends came to 15 bases. CDR3 length: 14 residues. Per germline, CDR1 MNHEY and CDR2 SVGEGT. CDR3 nucleotides: TGTGCCAGCAGAGAACGGCCGATCGACTACGAGCAGTACTTC. Protein: CASRERPIDYEQYF.

This clonotype was found many times. This chain uses TRBV20-1 with TRBJ2-1; 10 bases are shared with TRBD2. This CDR3 comprises 16 residues. Germline trimming cut 2 bases from V and 0 bases from J; bases unmatched to any gene: 4. Germline CDR1 reads DFQATT; CDR2 reads SNEGSKA (reference sequence). Here the CDR3 reads CSARKGLAPSYNEQFF. The CDR3 bases are TGCAGTGCTAGAAAGGGACTAGCGCCCTCCTACAATGAGCAGTTCTTC.

The chain is built from TRBV5-1 and TRBJ1-4; D call uncertain. There are 15 residues in the CDR3. V was clipped by 7 bases and J by 2 bases, with 15 bases between them. CDR1 SGHRS and CDR2 YFSETQ come from the germline V gene. The CDR3 coding sequence is TGCGCCAGCTCCAGAAAGAGGGCGACTAATGAAAAACTGTTTTTT. Amino acid sequence: CASSRKRATNEKLFF.

The V call is TRBV20-1, the J call TRBJ1-5; D ambiguous. CDR1 and CDR2 from the germline V gene are DFQATT and SNEGSKA (reference sequence). V lost 4 bases to trimming and J lost 9 bases, with 13 bases between them. The CDR3 totals 12 residues. CDR3 in amino acids: CSANPGSPPQHF. The CDR3 DNA reads TGCAGTGCTAACCCCGGAAGCCCGCCCCAGCATTTT.

The sample holds a few counts of this clonotype. This sequence joins TRBV20-1 and TRBJ1-2; D remains ambiguous. Trimming pared 7 bases from V and 6 bases from J, leaving 15 bases between. This CDR3 comprises 12 residues. CDR1 and CDR2 from the germline V gene are DFQATT and SNEGSKA (reference sequence). The CDR3 region is CSVEGREDGYTF. CDR3 nucleotides: TGCAGTGTTGAGGGTAGGGAAGATGGCTACACCTTC.

The chain links TRBV6-1 to TRBJ2-7; TRBD2 aligns across 9 bases. The junction had 6 bases not matched to a gene; V was cut back by 1 base and J by 2 bases. CDR3 length: 16 amino acids. The germline V gene encodes CDR1 MNHNS and CDR2 SASEGT. The CDR3 nucleotides read TGTGCCAGCAGTGAAGTGGGCCTAGCGGGGACCTACGAGCAGTACTTC. This gives the protein CASSEVGLAGTYEQYF.

The chain uses TRBV20-1 and TRBJ1-1; 9 bases are shared with TRBD1. CDR3 length equals 12 residues. Germline CDR1 DFQATT, CDR2 SNEGSKA (reference sequence). V shed 6 bases, J shed 6 bases, and the junction held 5 bases outside the gene matches. The CDR3 DNA is TGCAGTGCGCCACGGACAGGGGCTGAAGCTTTCTTT. It specifies CSAPRTGAEAFF.

This chain connects TRBV5-6 to TRBJ1-1; 9 nucleotides agree with TRBD1. The V segment lost 4 bases and the J segment 5 bases; nucleotides outside the gene matches: 12. The CDR3 runs 16 residues. CDR1 and CDR2 (germline): SGHDT, YYEEEE. Here the CDR3 DNA reads TGTGCCAGCAGCCCCGGACAGGGGAGTTTGGGGACTGAAGCTTTCTTT. Translating gives CASSPGQGSLGTEAFF. The whole variable domain, filled in from reference TRBV5-6 and TRBJ1-1, reads DAGVTQSPTHLIKTRGQQVTLRCSPKSGHDTVSWYQQALGQGPQFIFQYYEEEERQRGNFPDRFSGHQFPNYSSELNVNALLLGDSALYLCASSPGQGSLGTEAFFGQGTRLTVV.

CDR3 coding DNA: TGTGCCATCACAGGTCGCTCCTACAATGAGCAGTTCTTC. Protein sequence: CAITGRSYNEQFF. The chain recombines TRBV28 with TRBJ2-1; tentative D call: TRBD1 (5 bases). Trimming stripped 10 bases from V and 0 bases from J, with 10 bases between. CDR3 size: 13 residues. CDR1 and CDR2 (germline): MDHEN, SYDVKM.